The 27 T cell receptor beta chains given below trace back to one sample, sequenced in a study of regulatory T cells in long-lasting Graves disease. HTBI primers from iRepertoire and Arm-PCR of CDR3 regions yielded the TCR beta libraries. TCRdb independently ran MiXCR on the multiplex PCR reads; one entry per CDR3 protein. In the table there are under 700,000 distinct CDR3 sequences, around 15% of which are singletons. The time point here: newly diagnosed GD, antithyroid drugs for less than 3 months. The TCR library was made from RNA extracted from PBMCs. These data also featured in a second study, about T cells in Graves' hyperthyroidism and ophthalmopathy.

This material consisted of peripheral blood mononuclear cells (PBMCs), taken at new diagnosis, from a patient treated with antithyroid drugs. These receptors were collected from a woman aged 35-60 years with Graves disease.

This clonotype turned up a few times. The chain is built from TRBV27 and TRBJ1-6; no clear D. This CDR3 spans 12 amino acids. The ends were cut back, 11 bases at V and 7 bases at J, with 12 bases in the middle. Germline lookup yields CDR1 MNHEY and CDR2 SMNVEV (reference sequence). The CDR3 here is CASRWTNSPLHF. Here the CDR3 DNA reads TGTGCCTCCCGCTGGACGAATTCACCCCTCCACTTT.

This clonotype has at least ten counts. The chain links TRBV6-2 or TRBV6-3 to TRBJ1-6; maybe TRBD1 (5 bases). With 0 bases removed from V and 7 bases from J, the gap between germline ends came to 10 bases. The CDR3 runs to 15 residues. From germline, CDR1 is MNHEY and CDR2 SVGEGT. DNA for the CDR3: TGTGCCAGCAGTTACTCGCAGGGACGAAATTCACCCCTCCACTTT. This encodes CASSYSQGRNSPLHF.

Of note for this clonotype: This may come from a read error, since a much larger clone is one base off. The chain joins TRBV3-1 to TRBJ2-7; unclear D gene. Germline CDR1 and CDR2: LGHDT and YNNKEL (reference sequence). The CDR3 sequence is 15 residues long. CDR3 nucleotides: TGTTCCAGCAGCCGATGGACCCTAAGGGACTACGAGCAGTACTTC. Amino acids: CSSSRWTLRDYEQYF.

This clonotype was picked up many times. The genes are TRBV5-6 and TRBJ1-5; maybe TRBD1 (6 bases). CDR1 is SGHDT and CDR2 is YYEEEE in the germline V gene. The CDR3 runs to 17 residues. Trimming pared 4 bases from V and 1 base from J, leaving 18 bases between. CDR3 DNA sequence: TGTGCCAGCAGCATGGGGGGGGGCTGGCAGAGCAATCAGCCCCAGCATTTT. Its protein is CASSMGGGWQSNQPQHF.

This clonotype was seen only a few times. V usage is TRBV10-2 and J usage is TRBJ2-1; 11 nucleotides match TRBD2. The germline gives CDR1 WSHSY, CDR2 SAAADI. Trimming at V came to 4 bases and at J to 2 bases, leaving 10 bases not matched to a gene. CDR3 length equals 18 residues. The CDR3 loop reads CASSVLRATSGAYNEQFF. The CDR3 bases are TGCGCCAGCAGTGTCCTCCGCGCGACTAGCGGGGCCTACAATGAGCAGTTCTTC.

The chain is built from TRBV6-2 or TRBV6-3 and TRBJ1-2; 9 bases are shared with TRBD1. After removal of 6 bases from V and 8 bases from J, the junction contained 13 bases not matched to a gene. Germline CDR1 MNHEY, CDR2 SVGEGT. CDR3 length: 15 amino acids. The CDR3: CASSRRRDRVFGYTF. CDR3 DNA sequence: TGTGCCAGCAGCCGTAGGCGGGACAGGGTGTTCGGCTACACCTTC.

This clonotype was counted many times. The chain uses TRBV27 and TRBJ2-1; D perhaps matches TRBD1 (6 bases). Germline V gives CDR1 MNHEY, CDR2 SMNVEV (reference sequence). V lost 3 bases, J lost 6 bases, and 15 bases lay in between. The length of the CDR3 is 15 residues. CDR3 sequence (DNA): TGTGCCAGCAGTTTCGGACAGACTCTACGCAATGAGCAGTTCTTC. Its translation is CASSFGQTLRNEQFF.

This clonotype was seen many times. V usage is TRBV6-1 and J usage is TRBJ1-2, with 8 bases fitting TRBD1. The CDR3 sequence is 15 residues long. CDR1 is MNHNS and CDR2 is SASEGT in the germline V gene. Trimming at V came to 5 bases and at J to 6 bases, leaving 11 bases not matched to a gene. The CDR3 loop is CASSRDRGGYDGYTF. The CDR3 nucleotides are TGTGCCAGCAGTCGTGACAGGGGTGGATACGATGGCTACACCTTC.

CDR3 loop: CASSRGRPNPSTEAFF. DNA for the CDR3: TGTGCCAGCTCACGCGGCAGGCCCAACCCCAGCACTGAAGCTTTCTTT. The chain uses TRBV18 and TRBJ1-1, with D hard to call. This CDR3 contains 16 residues. Trimming left V 4 bases short and J 4 bases short, with 19 bases between. The germline CDR1 and CDR2 sequences are KGHSH and LQKENI.

This clonotype came up many times. The chain uses TRBV6-5 and TRBJ2-3; D is possibly TRBD1 (6 bases). Germline V gene data show CDR1 as MNHEY and CDR2 as SVGAGI. Trimming shortened V by 4 bases and J by 2 bases, and 7 bases separated the two germline ends. The CDR3 contains 13 residues. The CDR3 region is CASSWTVTDTQYF. Here the CDR3 DNA reads TGTGCCAGCAGTTGGACAGTCACAGATACGCAGTATTTT.

Of note for this clonotype: A read error may be the cause here, since a much bigger clone is one base away. V and J are TRBV6-1 and TRBJ1-6, with 7 bases lining up with TRBD1. From germline, CDR1 is MNHNS and CDR2 SASEGT. The CDR3 is 15 amino acids. In DNA form, the CDR3 reads TGTGCCAGCACCCCCCGGGGACAGCCTAATTCACCCCGCCACTTT. Translated, it gives CASTPRGQPNSPRHF.

The CDR3 sequence: CASSYSSGGTREQYF. The CDR3 region has the DNA TGTGCCAGCAGTTACTCGAGCGGGGGGACTAGAGAGCAGTACTTC. The rearrangement uses TRBV6-5 and TRBJ2-7; 9 bases line up with TRBD2. CDR1 is MNHEY and CDR2 is SVGAGI in the germline V gene. The CDR3 is 15 amino acids. With 0 bases clipped from V and 7 bases from J, the junction kept 7 bases outside the gene matches.

The chain combines TRBV28 with TRBJ2-1; possible D gene TRBD2, 7 bases. Germline loops: CDR1 MDHEN, CDR2 SYDVKM. V lost 3 bases and J lost 5, with 11 bases in between. The CDR3 length is 14 residues. As DNA, the CDR3 is TGTGCCAGCAGTTTCGGGGGGCCCAACAATGAGCAGTTCTTC. This gives the protein CASSFGGPNNEQFF.

This clonotype has a count of ten or more. The chain has TRBV10-3 and TRBJ2-7; possibly TRBD2 for D (5 bases). The germline V gene has CDR1 ENHRY and CDR2 SYGVKD. The CDR3 extends over 15 amino acids. Between the trimmed V and J ends, which lost 4 bases and 2 bases, there was a span of 15 bases. The CDR3 sequence is CAISAEAAITYEQYF. CDR3 nucleotide sequence: TGTGCCATCAGTGCGGAGGCCGCCATTACCTACGAGCAGTACTTC.

This clonotype showed up many times. The CDR3 DNA reads as TGTGCCAGCAGTGCTCAAGGGTCCTACGAGCAGTACTTC. This codes for CASSAQGSYEQYF. This chain uses TRBV2 with TRBJ2-7; D is unclear. Germline CDR1 SNHLY, CDR2 FYNNEI. The CDR3 length is 13 residues. V shed 4 bases and J shed 1 base, with 8 bases lying between them.

V usage is TRBV10-2 and J usage is TRBJ1-6; TRBD1 matches 7 bases. Unmatched junction bases numbered 9, after V lost 9 bases and J lost 10 bases. The CDR3 is 13 amino acids. The germline gives CDR1 WSHSY, CDR2 SAAADI. The chain's CDR3 is CASVGGGLSPLHF. CDR3 sequence (DNA): TGCGCCAGTGTTGGAGGGGGCTTATCACCCCTCCACTTT.

This clonotype was seen only a few times. The chain recombines TRBV24-1 with TRBJ2-1, with TRBD1 as a possible D gene (6 bases). Germline CDR1 KGHDR, CDR2 SFDVKD. Trimming took off 6 bases at V and 6 bases at J, with 17 bases between the two ends. This CDR3 has 15 amino acids. The CDR3 coding sequence is TGTGCCACCAGTTCCGGGACAAGGTCAACCAATGAGCAGTTCTTC. It encodes CATSSGTRSTNEQFF.

This clonotype was recorded at least ten times. This rearrangement joins TRBV18 to TRBJ2-7; D gene ambiguous. Trimming left V 3 bases short and J 3 bases short, with 9 bases between. The germline V gene encodes CDR1 KGHSH and CDR2 LQKENI. This CDR3 comprises 13 residues. The CDR3 DNA reads as TGTGCCAGCTCACCGACACCCAACTACGAGCAGTACTTC. This encodes CASSPTPNYEQYF.

This clonotype was detected a few times. The V and J genes are TRBV4-1 and TRBJ2-7; a weak D match, TRBD1 (5 bases). The V gene lost 0 bases and the J gene lost 6 bases, with 15 bases spanning the gap. Germline V gene lookup returns CDR1 MGHRA and CDR2 YSYEKL. This CDR3 is 15 amino acids long. The CDR3 DNA follows: TGCGCCAGCAGCCAAGATACGGGCGGACAAGGCGAGCAGTACTTC. Amino acid sequence: CASSQDTGGQGEQYF.

This clonotype was observed a few times. The CDR3 region is CSARDPDRSNTEAFF. As DNA, the CDR3 is TGCAGTGCTAGAGATCCAGACAGGTCGAACACTGAAGCTTTCTTT. This chain uses TRBV20-1 with TRBJ1-1; weak D call: TRBD1 (6 bases). CDR3 length: 15 residues. Germline V CDR1 and CDR2: DFQATT, SNEGSKA (reference sequence). V lost 0 bases and J lost 1, with 12 bases in between.

Many counts were recorded for this clonotype. CDR3 in DNA: TGCGCCAGCAGCGGCCAGGGCGGATTAGATACGCAGTATTTT. This codes for CASSGQGGLDTQYF. The chain couples TRBV5-1 to TRBJ2-3, with D tentatively TRBD1 (5 bases). Trimming pared 4 bases from V and 5 bases from J, leaving 14 bases between. The CDR3 length is 14 residues. Germline lookup yields CDR1 SGHRS and CDR2 YFSETQ. Full variable domain (rest looked up from reference TRBV5-1 and TRBJ2-3): KAGVTQTPRYLIKTRGQQVTLSCSPISGHRSVSWYQQTPGQGLQFLFEYFSETQRNKGNFPGRFSGRQFSNSRSEMNVSTLELGDSALYLCASSGQGGLDTQYFGPGTRLTVL.

This clonotype was counted many times. V and J are TRBV6-4 and TRBJ1-1; no clear D. Trimming left V 6 bases short and J 6 bases short, with 5 bases between. The CDR3 is made up of 10 amino acids. The germline CDR1 and CDR2 sequences are MRHNA and SNTAGT. The CDR3 DNA is TGTGCCAGCAGGGTCCCTGAAGCTTTCTTT. Translating it yields CASRVPEAFF.

The table lists this clonotype with many counts. The chain uses TRBV20-1 and TRBJ1-2, with D possibly being TRBD1 (6 bases). V was cut by 1 base and J by 6 bases, with 12 bases left in between. The CDR3 loop spans 13 amino acids. Per germline, CDR1 DFQATT and CDR2 SNEGSKA (reference sequence). CDR3 nucleotides: TGCAGTGCTAGAGGGCCGGGGGCCCATGGCTACACCTTC. This encodes CSARGPGAHGYTF.

This clonotype was observed many times. The rearrangement uses TRBV3-1 and TRBJ1-1; TRBD1 might be the D (5 bases). This CDR3 region has 13 residues. Trimming took off 5 bases at V and 1 base at J, with 8 bases between the two ends. Per germline, CDR1 LGHDT and CDR2 YNNKEL (reference sequence). The CDR3 here is CASSTQENTEAFF. In DNA, the CDR3 is TGTGCCAGCAGCACACAGGAGAACACTGAAGCTTTCTTT.

This clonotype occurred many times. V gene TRBV30 combines with J gene TRBJ1-1; D is possibly TRBD1 (6 bases). V gave up 0 bases and J gave up 7 bases, with 9 bases separating them. The CDR3 has 12 amino acids. The V gene's germline CDR1 is GTSNPN and CDR2 SVGIG (reference sequence). The CDR3 spells CAWSVWGREAFF. The DNA of the CDR3 is TGTGCCTGGAGTGTGTGGGGGCGTGAAGCTTTCTTT.

This clonotype was seen at least ten times. The chain links TRBV14 to TRBJ1-1; D might be TRBD1 (5 bases). The germline gives CDR1 SGHDN, CDR2 FVKESK. V was pared by 1 base and J by 6 bases, with 15 bases between. This CDR3 contains 15 residues. The DNA of the CDR3 is TGTGCCAGCAGCCAAGTGGGTGGGGGAGAGGCTGAAGCTTTCTTT. It codes for CASSQVGGGEAEAFF.

This clonotype was recorded a few times. V and J are TRBV5-1 and TRBJ1-2; D unresolved. With 1 base removed from V and 5 bases from J, the gap between germline ends came to 9 bases. Germline V gene sequence: CDR1 SGHRS, CDR2 YFSETQ. The CDR3 runs 13 residues. The CDR3 coding sequence is TGCGCCAGCAGCTTGCCAACAGAGTATGGCTACACCTTC. It translates to CASSLPTEYGYTF.